This passage covers 7 T cell receptor beta chains from one sample sequenced in a study of blood T cell repertoires in COVID-19. The assay was immunoSEQ multiplex PCR, and TCRdb's table has in-frame clones only and misses some. The sample gives hundreds of thousands of clones, 70% to 90% of which show up once; roughly 1.2% is in the top ten. Input material: PBMCs or T cells enriched from blood (not recorded which). These receptors all stem from a woman aged 40 to 49 with acute COVID-19.

The CDR3 is CASSEDRPNSYEQYV. CDR3 sequence (DNA): TGTGCCAGCAGTGAAGACAGACCGAACTCCTACGAGCAGTACGTC. The chain employs TRBV2 and TRBJ2-7; no definite D call. V was trimmed by 1 base and J by 0 bases, leaving 10 bases between them. There are 15 residues in the CDR3. Germline-derived CDR1 and CDR2 are SNHLY and FYNNEI.

This sequence joins TRBV4-1 and TRBJ2-7, with 8 bases that match TRBD1. CDR1 is MGHRA, CDR2 YSYEKL, per germline. Losses at the gene ends were 2 bases for V and 4 bases for J; bases not matched to a gene: 13. CDR3 size: 17 residues. CDR3 nucleotide sequence: TGCGCCAGCAGCCAAATAATACCGAAGCAGGGGGCTTACGAGCAGTACTTC. It encodes CASSQIIPKQGAYEQYF.

The chain employs TRBV19 and TRBJ2-5; tentative D call: TRBD2 (5 bases). The CDR3 is made up of 12 amino acids. Germline V gene sequence: CDR1 LNHDA, CDR2 SQIVND (reference sequence). Trimming removed 2 bases at V and 4 bases at J, with 5 bases between. In nucleotides, the CDR3 is TGTGCCAGTAGTATACGGGGAGAGACCCAGTACTTC. The encoded protein is CASSIRGETQYF.

The V call is TRBV28, the J call TRBJ1-5; D might be TRBD1 (6 bases). This CDR3 has 14 amino acids. The V end was cut by 6 bases, the J end by 4 bases, with 13 bases between. Germline V gene lookup returns CDR1 MDHEN and CDR2 SYDVKM. The DNA for the CDR3 is TGTGCCAGCAGACCGACAGGTGGAAATCAGCCCCAGCATTTT. Translated, it gives CASRPTGGNQPQHF.

V gene TRBV19 combines with J gene TRBJ1-5; a possible D gene is TRBD1 (6 bases). Germline V gene sequence: CDR1 LNHDA, CDR2 SQIVND (reference sequence). V was cut by 7 bases and J by 6 bases, with 16 bases left in between. This CDR3 comprises 14 residues. The CDR3 sequence is CASTSGVLGQPQHF. The DNA of the CDR3 is TGTGCCAGTACTTCAGGGGTTTTGGGTCAGCCCCAGCATTTT.

This clone came up once. The V call is TRBV5-5, the J call TRBJ2-1; 7 positions match TRBD2. CDR3 length: 16 amino acids. Unmatched junction bases numbered 17, after V lost 7 bases and J lost 7 bases. Germline-derived CDR1 and CDR2 are SGHKS and YYEKEE (reference sequence). The DNA of the CDR3 is TGTGCCAGCCATCCGAGGCGGGGAGGGCCAGGGAATGAGCAGTTCTTC. Protein product: CASHPRRGGPGNEQFF. The variable domain in full, completed from reference TRBV5-5 and TRBJ2-1, reads DAGVTQSPTHLIKTRGQQVTLRCSPISGHKSVSWYQQVLGQGPQFIFQYYEKEERGRGNFPDRFSARQFPNYSSELNVNALLLGDSALYLCASHPRRGGPGNEQFFGPGTRLTVL.

This chain connects TRBV7-9 to TRBJ2-1; no clear D gene. The CDR3 runs to 18 residues. Trimming removed 5 bases from V and 0 bases from J, with 20 bases in between. Germline values: CDR1 SEHNR, CDR2 FQNEAQ (reference sequence). In DNA form, the CDR3 reads TGTGCCAGCAGCCCGGCCCCCTGGGCAGCTGCCTCCTACAATGAGCAGTTCTTC. The encoded protein is CASSPAPWAAASYNEQFF.